This T cell receptor (beta chain) was identified during a study of CD8 T cells in Susac syndrome. Per germline, CDR1 KGHSH and CDR2 LQKENI. The CDR3 runs to 12 residues. The V gene lost 3 bases and the J gene lost 8 bases, with 10 bases spanning the gap. Sequencing of TCR beta was performed on blood CD8+ and CD4+ T cells. The study used healthy donors as controls matched for age and sex. Negative isolation yielded CD8+ and CD4+ T cells; FACS enriched TEMRA cells. It was with random hexamers that 0.5 to 1 ug RNA was reverse transcribed. TCRdb ran MiXCR on the immunoSEQ multiplex PCR reads and lists one entry per CDR3 protein. The sample contains about 200,000 distinct CDR3 sequences, 90% to 95% of which appear only once.

The source material was CD4+ T cells from PBMCs. This TCR derives from a human donor in good health. The V gene is TRBV18, the J gene TRBJ1-1; TRBD1 is a possible D gene (5 bases). The CDR3 reads CASSPGREEAFF. The DNA of the CDR3 is TGTGCCAGCTCACCGGGCAGGGAGGAAGCTTTCTTT.